These 5 T cell receptor beta chains were all obtained from the same sample, sequenced in a study of blood T cell repertoires in COVID-19. Sequencing was performed with immunoSEQ multiplex PCR; in TCRdb, only in-frame clones are kept and a portion is missing. The sample shows fewer than 200,000 clones, roughly nine tenths of them seen only once. The sequencing input was peripheral blood. The receptors come from a man aged 18 to 29 who had recovered from COVID-19.

The chain is built from TRBV5-1 and TRBJ2-1; possibly TRBD2 for D (5 bases). The CDR3 totals 15 residues. Germline V gene lookup returns CDR1 SGHRS and CDR2 YFSETQ. The V end lost 3 bases, the J end lost 6 bases, and 16 bases lay between the germline ends. The CDR3, as DNA: TGCGCCAGCAGCTCTTTAGCGTCTCCTTTCAATGAGCAGTTCTTC. This translates into CASSSLASPFNEQFF.

This chain links TRBV5-1 with TRBJ1-1; 8 bases are a match to TRBD1. Germline V gives CDR1 SGHRS, CDR2 YFSETQ. The CDR3 spans 15 residues. V lost 0 bases and J lost 4; bases outside the gene matches: 5. CDR3 protein: CASSLGRTGTTEAFF. The CDR3 DNA reads as TGCGCCAGCAGCTTGGGAAGGACAGGGACCACTGAAGCTTTCTTT.

The V call is TRBV2, the J call TRBJ1-2; D is possibly TRBD1 (5 bases). Trimming stripped 6 bases from V and 8 bases from J, with 22 bases between. The germline CDR1 and CDR2 sequences are SNHLY and FYNNEI. CDR3 length: 15 residues. CDR3 sequence: CASRETPGSWEGYTF. In DNA form, the CDR3 reads TGTGCCAGCAGAGAAACCCCAGGGTCGTGGGAAGGCTACACCTTC.

The chain has TRBV28 and TRBJ1-2, with unresolved D. The ends were cut back, 2 bases at V and 4 bases at J, with 23 bases in the middle. CDR3 size: 18 residues. Looked up from germline, CDR1 is MDHEN and CDR2 is SYDVKM. CDR3 sequence: CASSLVWETKLLVYGYTF. CDR3 DNA: TGTGCCAGCAGTTTAGTATGGGAGACCAAATTGCTTGTCTATGGCTACACCTTC.

This chain joins TRBV7-6 and TRBJ2-3; 11 positions match TRBD2. J was trimmed by 5 bases and V by 4 bases; bases with no gene match: 5. The CDR3 runs 15 residues. Germline V lookup: CDR1 SGHVS, CDR2 FNYEAQ. CDR3 coding DNA: TGTGCCAGCAGCTATAGCGGGAGGGCCGAAGATACGCAGTATTTT. Its translation is CASSYSGRAEDTQYF.